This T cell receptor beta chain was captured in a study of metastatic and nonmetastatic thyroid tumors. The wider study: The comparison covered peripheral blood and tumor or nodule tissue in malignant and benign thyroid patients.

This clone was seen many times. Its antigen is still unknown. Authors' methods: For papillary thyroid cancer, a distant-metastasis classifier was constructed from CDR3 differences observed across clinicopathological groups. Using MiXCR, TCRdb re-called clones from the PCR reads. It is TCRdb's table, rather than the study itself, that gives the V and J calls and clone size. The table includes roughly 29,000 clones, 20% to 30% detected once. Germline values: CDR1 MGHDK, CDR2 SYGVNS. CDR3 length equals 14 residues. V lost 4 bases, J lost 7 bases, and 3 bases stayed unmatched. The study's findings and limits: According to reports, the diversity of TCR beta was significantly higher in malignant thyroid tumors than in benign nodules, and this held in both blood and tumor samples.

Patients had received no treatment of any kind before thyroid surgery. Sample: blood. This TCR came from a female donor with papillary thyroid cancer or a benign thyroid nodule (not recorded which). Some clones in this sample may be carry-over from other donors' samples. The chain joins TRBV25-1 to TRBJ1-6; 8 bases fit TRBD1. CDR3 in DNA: TGTGCCAGCAGTGTACGACAGGGGAATTCACCCCTCCACTTT. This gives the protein CASSVRQGNSPLHF.